This TCR beta chain stems from a study of Graves' ophthalmopathy and Graves' hyperthyroidism. Study findings and constraints: A 13-signature model separated ophthalmopathy from stable hyperthyroidism, reaching around 88% sensitivity and less than 83% specificity cross-validated. Most expanded clonotypes in thyroid above 0.001 frequency also showed up in blood.

Aged 18 to 65, hyperthyroidism patients had been newly diagnosed, with under 2 months' duration. This clonotype has only one observation. Its antigen is as yet unknown. In germline, CDR1 is MNHNS, CDR2 SASEGT. V trimming: 6 bases; J trimming: 7 bases; junction bases outside the gene matches: 5. This CDR3 has 13 amino acids. Amplification of TCR beta CDR3 regions used RNA transcripts. The workflow started with a first-round RT-PCR run with HTBI primers and then moved on to a second-round multiplex PCR. Each CDR3 protein is one row after TCRdb ran MiXCR on the multiplex PCR reads. The sample includes 400,000 or so distinct CDR3 sequences, 15% to 17% of them seen just once.

The origin of this receptor is a woman younger than 30 with stable Graves' hyperthyroidism. The chain has TRBV6-1 and TRBJ1-4; 7 positions match TRBD1. The sequencing input was peripheral blood. The CDR3 DNA sequence: TGTGCCAGCAGGCGCAGGGGGGTTGAAAAACTGTTTTTT. Encoded protein: CASRRRGVEKLFF.